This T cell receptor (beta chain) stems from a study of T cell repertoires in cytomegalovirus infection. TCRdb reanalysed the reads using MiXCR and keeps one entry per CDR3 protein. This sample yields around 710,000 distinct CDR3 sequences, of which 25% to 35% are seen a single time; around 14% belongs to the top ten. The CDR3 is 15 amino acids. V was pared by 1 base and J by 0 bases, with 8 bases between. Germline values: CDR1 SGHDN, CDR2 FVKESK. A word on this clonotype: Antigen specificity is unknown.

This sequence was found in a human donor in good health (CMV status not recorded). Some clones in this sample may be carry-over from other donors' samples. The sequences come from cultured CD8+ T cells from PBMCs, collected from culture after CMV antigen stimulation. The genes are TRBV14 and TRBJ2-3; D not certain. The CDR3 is CASSQGRRSTDTQYF. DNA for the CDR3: TGTGCCAGCAGCCAAGGGCGGCGTAGCACAGATACGCAGTATTTT.